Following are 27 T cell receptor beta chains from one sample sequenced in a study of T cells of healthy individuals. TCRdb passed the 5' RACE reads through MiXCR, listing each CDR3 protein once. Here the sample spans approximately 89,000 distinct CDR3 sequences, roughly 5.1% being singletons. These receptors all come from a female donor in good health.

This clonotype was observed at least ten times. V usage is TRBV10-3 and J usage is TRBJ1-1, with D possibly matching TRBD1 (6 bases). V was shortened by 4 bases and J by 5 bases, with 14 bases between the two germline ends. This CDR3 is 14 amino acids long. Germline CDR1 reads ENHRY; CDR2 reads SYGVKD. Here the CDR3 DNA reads TGTGCCATCAGTGTGCAGGGGAGGGAAACTGAAGCTTTCTTT. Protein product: CAISVQGRETEAFF.

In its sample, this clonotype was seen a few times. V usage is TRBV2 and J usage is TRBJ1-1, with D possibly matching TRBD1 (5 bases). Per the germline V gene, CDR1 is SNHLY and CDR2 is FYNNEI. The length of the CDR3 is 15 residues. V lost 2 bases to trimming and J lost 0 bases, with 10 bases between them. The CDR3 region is CASSESRVLNTEAFF. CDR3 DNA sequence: TGTGCCAGCAGTGAATCCAGGGTCTTGAACACTGAAGCTTTCTTT.

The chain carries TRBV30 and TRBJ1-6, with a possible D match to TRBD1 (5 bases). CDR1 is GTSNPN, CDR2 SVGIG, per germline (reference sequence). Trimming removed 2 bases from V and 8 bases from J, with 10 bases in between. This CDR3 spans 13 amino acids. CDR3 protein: CAWSRQGYSPLHF. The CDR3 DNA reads TGTGCCTGGAGTAGGCAGGGTTATTCACCCCTCCACTTT.

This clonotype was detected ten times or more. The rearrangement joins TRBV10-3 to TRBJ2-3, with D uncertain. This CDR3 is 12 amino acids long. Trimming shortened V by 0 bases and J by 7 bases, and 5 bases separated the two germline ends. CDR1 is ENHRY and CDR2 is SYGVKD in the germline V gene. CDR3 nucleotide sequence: TGTGCCATCAGTGAGTCAGGAAATACGCAGTATTTT. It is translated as CAISESGNTQYF.

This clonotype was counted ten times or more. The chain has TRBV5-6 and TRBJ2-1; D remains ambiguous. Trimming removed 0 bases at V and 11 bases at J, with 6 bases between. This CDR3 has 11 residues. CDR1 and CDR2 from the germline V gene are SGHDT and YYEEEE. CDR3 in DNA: TGTGCCAGCAGCTTGGTTGGGAAGCAGTTCTTC. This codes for CASSLVGKQFF.

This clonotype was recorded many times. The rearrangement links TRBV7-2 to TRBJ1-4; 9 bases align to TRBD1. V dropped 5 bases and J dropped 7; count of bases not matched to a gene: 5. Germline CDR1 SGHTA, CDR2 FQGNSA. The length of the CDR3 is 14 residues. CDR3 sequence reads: CASSTQGASEKLFF. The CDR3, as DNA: TGTGCCAGCAGCACACAGGGGGCAAGTGAAAAACTGTTTTTT.

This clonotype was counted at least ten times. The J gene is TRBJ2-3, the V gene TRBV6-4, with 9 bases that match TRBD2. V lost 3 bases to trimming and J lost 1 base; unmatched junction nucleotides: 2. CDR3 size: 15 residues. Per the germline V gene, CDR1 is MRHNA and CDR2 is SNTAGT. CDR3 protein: CASSELAGRTDTQYF. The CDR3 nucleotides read TGTGCCAGCAGTGAACTAGCGGGTCGCACAGATACGCAGTATTTT.

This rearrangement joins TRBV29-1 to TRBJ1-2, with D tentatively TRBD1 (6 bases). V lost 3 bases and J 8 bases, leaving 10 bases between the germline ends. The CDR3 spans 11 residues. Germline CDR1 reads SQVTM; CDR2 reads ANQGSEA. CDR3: CSVDRGEGYTF. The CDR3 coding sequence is TGCAGCGTTGACAGGGGCGAAGGCTACACCTTC. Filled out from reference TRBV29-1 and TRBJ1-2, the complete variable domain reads SAVISQKPSRDICQRGTSLTIQCQVDSQVTMMFWYRQQPGQSLTLIATANQGSEATYESGFVIDKFPISRPNLTFSTLTVSNMSPEDSSIYLCSVDRGEGYTFGSGTRLTVV.

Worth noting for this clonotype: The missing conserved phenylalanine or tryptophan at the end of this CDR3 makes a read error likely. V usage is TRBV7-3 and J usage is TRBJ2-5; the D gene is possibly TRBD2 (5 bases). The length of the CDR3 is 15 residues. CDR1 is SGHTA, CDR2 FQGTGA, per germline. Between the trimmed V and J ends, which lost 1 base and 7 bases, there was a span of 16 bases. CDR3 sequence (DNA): TGTGCCAGCAGCTTAAAGGACGGAGGCCTAGGGACCCAGTACTTG. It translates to CASSLKDGGLGTQYL.

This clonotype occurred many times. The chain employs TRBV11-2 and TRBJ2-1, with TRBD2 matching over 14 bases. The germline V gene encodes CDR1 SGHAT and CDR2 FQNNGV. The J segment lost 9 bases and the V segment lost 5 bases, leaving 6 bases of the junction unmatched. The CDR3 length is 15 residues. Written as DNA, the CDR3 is TGTGCCAGCAGCCCGGGACTAGCGGGAGTTAGTGAGCAGTTCTTC. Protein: CASSPGLAGVSEQFF.

CDR3 DNA: TGCGCCAGCAGCCAGGACCGGGGACTAGTTGGAAACGAGCAGTACTTC. Residues: CASSQDRGLVGNEQYF. The J gene is TRBJ2-7, the V gene TRBV4-3; 8 nucleotides match TRBD2. The ends lost 3 bases at V and 5 bases at J; junction bases unmatched: 12. Germline V gene lookup returns CDR1 LGHNA and CDR2 YSLEER. CDR3 length: 16 amino acids.

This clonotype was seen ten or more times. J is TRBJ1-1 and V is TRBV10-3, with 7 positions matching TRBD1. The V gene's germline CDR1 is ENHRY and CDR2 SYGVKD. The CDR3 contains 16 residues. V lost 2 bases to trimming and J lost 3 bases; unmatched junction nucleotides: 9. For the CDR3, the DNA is TGTGCCATCAGTGAGGGCACAGGGGAATTGTACACTGAAGCTTTCTTT. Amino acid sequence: CAISEGTGELYTEAFF.

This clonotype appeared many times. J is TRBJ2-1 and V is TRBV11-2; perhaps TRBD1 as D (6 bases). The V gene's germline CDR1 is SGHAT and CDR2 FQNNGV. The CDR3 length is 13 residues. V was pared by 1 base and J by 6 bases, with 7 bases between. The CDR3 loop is CASSLGRGNEQFF. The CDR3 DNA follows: TGTGCCAGCAGCTTAGGCAGGGGCAATGAGCAGTTCTTC.

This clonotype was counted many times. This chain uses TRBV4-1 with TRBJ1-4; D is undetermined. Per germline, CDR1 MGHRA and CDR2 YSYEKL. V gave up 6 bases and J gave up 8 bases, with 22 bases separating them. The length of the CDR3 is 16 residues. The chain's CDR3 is CASRIRSIQTEEKLFF. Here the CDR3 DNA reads TGCGCCAGCAGGATTCGTAGCATCCAGACGGAGGAAAAACTGTTTTTT.

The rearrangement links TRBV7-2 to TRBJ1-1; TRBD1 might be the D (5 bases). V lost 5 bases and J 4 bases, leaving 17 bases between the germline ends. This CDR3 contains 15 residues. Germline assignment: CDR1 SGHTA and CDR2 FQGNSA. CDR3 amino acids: CASSPREGMGTEAFF. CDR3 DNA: TGTGCCAGCAGCCCAAGAGAGGGGATGGGCACTGAAGCTTTCTTT.

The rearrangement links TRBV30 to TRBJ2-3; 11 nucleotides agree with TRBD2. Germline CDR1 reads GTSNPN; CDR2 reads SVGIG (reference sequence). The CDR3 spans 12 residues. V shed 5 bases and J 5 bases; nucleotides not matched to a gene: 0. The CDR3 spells CAWGLAGDTQYF. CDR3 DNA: TGTGCCTGGGGACTAGCGGGAGATACGCAGTATTTT.

CDR3 loop: CASSRSGASTDTQYF. Here the CDR3 DNA reads TGTGCCAGCAGCCGGAGCGGTGCTAGCACAGATACGCAGTATTTT. The J gene is TRBJ2-3, the V gene TRBV7-2; D possibly corresponds to TRBD2 (5 bases). Germline V lookup: CDR1 SGHTA, CDR2 FQGNSA. The CDR3 spans 15 residues. Trimming left V 5 bases short and J 0 bases short, with 12 bases between. The whole variable domain, filled in from reference TRBV7-2 and TRBJ2-3, reads GAGVSQSPSNKVTEKGKDVELRCDPISGHTALYWYRQSLGQGLEFLIYFQGNSAPDKSGLPSDRFSAERTGGSVSTLTIQRTQQEDSAVYLCASSRSGASTDTQYFGPGTRLTVL.

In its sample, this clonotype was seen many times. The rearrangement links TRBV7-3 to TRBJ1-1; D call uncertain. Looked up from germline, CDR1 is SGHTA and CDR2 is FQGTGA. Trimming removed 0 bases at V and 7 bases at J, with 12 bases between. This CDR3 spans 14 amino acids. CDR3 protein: CASSLTGGQDEAFF. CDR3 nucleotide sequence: TGTGCCAGCAGCTTAACGGGAGGGCAGGATGAAGCTTTCTTT.

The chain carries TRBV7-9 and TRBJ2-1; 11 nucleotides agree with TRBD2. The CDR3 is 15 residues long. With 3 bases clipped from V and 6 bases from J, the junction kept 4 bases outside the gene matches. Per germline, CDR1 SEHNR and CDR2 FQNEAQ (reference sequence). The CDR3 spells CASSLTSGTINEQFF. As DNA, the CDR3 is TGTGCCAGCAGCTTGACTAGCGGGACCATCAATGAGCAGTTCTTC.

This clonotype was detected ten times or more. CDR3 nucleotide sequence: TGCAGTGCTAGAAAACGTTACGAGCAGTACTTC. It translates to CSARKRYEQYF. This chain links TRBV20-1 with TRBJ2-7; D is undetermined. The CDR3 totals 11 residues. With 2 bases removed from V and 4 bases from J, the gap between germline ends came to 6 bases. CDR1 and CDR2 from the germline V gene are DFQATT and SNEGSKA (reference sequence).

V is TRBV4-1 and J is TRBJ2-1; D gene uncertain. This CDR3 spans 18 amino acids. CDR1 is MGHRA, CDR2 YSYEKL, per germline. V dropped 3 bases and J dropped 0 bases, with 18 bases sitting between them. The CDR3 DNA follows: TGCGCCAGCAGCCATATCCAGTCTCGCGACCGCTCCTACAATGAGCAGTTCTTC. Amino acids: CASSHIQSRDRSYNEQFF.

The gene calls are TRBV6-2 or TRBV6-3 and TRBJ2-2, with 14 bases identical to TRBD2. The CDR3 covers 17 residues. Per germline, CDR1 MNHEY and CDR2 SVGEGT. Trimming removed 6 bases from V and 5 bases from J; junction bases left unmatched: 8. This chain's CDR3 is CASSRLAGGPGTGELFF. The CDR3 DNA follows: TGTGCCAGCAGCAGACTAGCGGGAGGGCCAGGTACCGGGGAGCTGTTTTTT.

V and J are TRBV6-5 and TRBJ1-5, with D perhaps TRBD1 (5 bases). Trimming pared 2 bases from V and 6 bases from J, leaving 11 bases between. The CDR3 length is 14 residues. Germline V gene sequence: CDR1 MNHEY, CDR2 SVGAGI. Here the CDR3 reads CASSYGGEGQPQHF. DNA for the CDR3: TGTGCCAGCAGTTACGGGGGGGAGGGTCAGCCCCAGCATTTT.

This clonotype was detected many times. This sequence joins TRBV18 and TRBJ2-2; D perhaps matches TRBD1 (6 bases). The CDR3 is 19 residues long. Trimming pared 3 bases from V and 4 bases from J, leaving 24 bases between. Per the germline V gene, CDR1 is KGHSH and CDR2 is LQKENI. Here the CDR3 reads CASSPQLTVGTKGTGELFF. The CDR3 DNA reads TGTGCCAGCTCACCGCAGCTCACGGTCGGGACAAAGGGCACCGGGGAGCTGTTTTTT. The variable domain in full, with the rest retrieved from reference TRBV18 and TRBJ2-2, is NAGVMQNPRHLVRRRGQEARLRCSPMKGHSHVYWYRQLPEEGLKFMVYLQKENIIDESGMPKERFSAEFPKEGPSILRIQQVVRGDSAAYFCASSPQLTVGTKGTGELFFGEGSRLTVL.

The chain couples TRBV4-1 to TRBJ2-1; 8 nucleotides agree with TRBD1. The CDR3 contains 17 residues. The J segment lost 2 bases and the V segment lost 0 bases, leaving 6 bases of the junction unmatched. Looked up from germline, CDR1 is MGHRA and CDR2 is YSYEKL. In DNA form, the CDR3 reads TGCGCCAGCAGCCAAGAGCCCGACAGGGGACCCTACAATGAGCAGTTCTTC. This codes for CASSQEPDRGPYNEQFF.

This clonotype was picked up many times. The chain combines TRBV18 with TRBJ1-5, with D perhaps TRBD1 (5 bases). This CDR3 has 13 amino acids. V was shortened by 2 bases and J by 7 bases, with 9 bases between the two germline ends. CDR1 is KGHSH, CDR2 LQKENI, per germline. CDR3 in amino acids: CASSPARDQPQHF. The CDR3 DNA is TGTGCCAGCTCACCAGCCAGGGACCAGCCCCAGCATTTT. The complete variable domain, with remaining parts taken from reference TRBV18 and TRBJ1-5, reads NAGVMQNPRHLVRRRGQEARLRCSPMKGHSHVYWYRQLPEEGLKFMVYLQKENIIDESGMPKERFSAEFPKEGPSILRIQQVVRGDSAAYFCASSPARDQPQHFGDGTRLSIL.

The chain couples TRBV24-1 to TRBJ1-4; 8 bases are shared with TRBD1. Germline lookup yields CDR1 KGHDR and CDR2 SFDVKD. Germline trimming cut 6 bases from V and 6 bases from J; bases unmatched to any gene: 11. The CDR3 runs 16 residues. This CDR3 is CATSSIGSGGDEKLFF. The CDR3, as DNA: TGTGCCACCAGTTCTATTGGGTCAGGGGGCGATGAAAAACTGTTTTTT.